This TCR beta chain was observed in a study of control samples from healthy donors and cancer patients. The assay was immunoSEQ multiplex PCR, and TCRdb's table has in-frame clones only and misses some. Of 130,000 or so clones in the sample, roughly 94% were seen once. Germline CDR1 reads MNHEY; CDR2 reads SVGAGI. This CDR3 comprises 14 residues. V lost 4 bases and J 0 bases, leaving 7 bases between the germline ends. The chain employs TRBV6-5 and TRBJ1-5, with D maybe TRBD1 (5 bases). Sequenced: PBMCs. The source is a man aged 55 to 70 with colorectal cancer. The CDR3 DNA follows: TGTGCCAGCAGTTGGGGCGATAGCAATCAGCCCCAGCATTTT. Residues: CASSWGDSNQPQHF.